The 12 T cell receptor beta chains presented below share a single source sample, sequenced in a study of T cell clones after liver transplantation. The assay was immunoSEQ multiplex PCR, and TCRdb's table has in-frame clones only and misses some. The sample has more than 20,000 clones, more than 65% seen once. Sequencing was performed on CD8+ T cells from blood, taken more than 53 months after liver transplant. All receptors come from a human patient who received a liver transplant. The T cells may partly be graft donor cells.

The J gene is TRBJ2-2, the V gene TRBV5-1; 9 bases fit TRBD1. The J segment lost 5 bases and the V segment lost 2 bases, leaving 10 bases of the junction unmatched. The CDR3 spans 17 residues. CDR1 and CDR2 from the germline V gene are SGHRS and YFSETQ. CDR3 in amino acids: CASSLGTGRLGTGELFF. The CDR3 DNA follows: TGCGCCAGCAGCTTAGGGACAGGGCGATTGGGAACCGGGGAGCTGTTTTTT. The full variable domain, in which reference TRBV5-1 and TRBJ2-2 provide the parts outside the CDR3, is KAGVTQTPRYLIKTRGQQVTLSCSPISGHRSVSWYQQTPGQGLQFLFEYFSETQRNKGNFPGRFSGRQFSNSRSEMNVSTLELGDSALYLCASSLGTGRLGTGELFFGEGSRLTVL.

This sequence joins TRBV28 and TRBJ1-3; weak D call: TRBD1 (6 bases). Trimming pared 6 bases from V and 4 bases from J, leaving 16 bases between. The germline CDR1 and CDR2 sequences are MDHEN and SYDVKM. The CDR3 runs to 15 residues. The CDR3 DNA reads TGTGCCAGCAGACCTCAAGGGGGATCCGGAAACACCATATATTTT. Protein: CASRPQGGSGNTIYF.

V and J are TRBV13 and TRBJ2-7; no clear D. Germline V gene data show CDR1 as PRHDT and CDR2 as FYEKMQ (reference sequence). Trimming cost V 1 base and J 2 bases, with 6 bases left between them. This CDR3 region has 13 residues. CDR3 sequence: CASSLDGTYEQYF. CDR3 nucleotides: TGTGCCAGCAGCTTAGACGGAACCTACGAGCAGTACTTC.

The genes are TRBV28 and TRBJ2-7, with 7 positions matching TRBD1. The CDR3 contains 12 residues. Germline CDR1 is MDHEN and CDR2 is SYDVKM. V shed 5 bases, J shed 3 bases, and the junction held 1 base outside the gene matches. CDR3 coding DNA: TGTGCCAGCAGTAGGGACAGCTACGAGCAGTACTTC. Protein: CASSRDSYEQYF.

V gene TRBV27 combines with J gene TRBJ2-7; 9 nucleotides align to TRBD1. Looked up from germline, CDR1 is MNHEY and CDR2 is SMNVEV (reference sequence). The CDR3 is 13 residues long. V trimming: 8 bases; J trimming: 4 bases; junction bases outside the gene matches: 6. The CDR3 here is CASGQGRLYEQYF. DNA for the CDR3: TGTGCCAGCGGACAGGGGCGGTTGTACGAGCAGTACTTC.

This clone was found once. The chain combines TRBV27 with TRBJ2-1; maybe TRBD2 (7 bases). Germline CDR1 and CDR2: MNHEY and SMNVEV (reference sequence). This CDR3 contains 13 residues. Trimming removed 7 bases from V and 6 bases from J, with 13 bases in between. CDR3 nucleotides: TGTGCCAGCATTGGGGGGGCGAGCAATGAGCAGTTCTTC. This sequence encodes CASIGGASNEQFF.

This rearrangement joins TRBV5-6 to TRBJ2-1; D tentatively fits TRBD1 or TRBD2 (5 bases each). V lost 0 bases, J lost 8 bases, and 9 bases lay in between. The CDR3 runs 13 residues. Germline V gene sequence: CDR1 SGHDT, CDR2 YYEEEE. CDR3 protein: CASSLGDPDEQFF. The CDR3, as DNA: TGTGCCAGCAGCTTGGGGGACCCTGATGAGCAGTTCTTC.

The chain couples TRBV7-9 to TRBJ2-6, with a tentative D call TRBD1 (6 bases). The CDR3 extends over 16 amino acids. Per germline, CDR1 SEHNR and CDR2 FQNEAQ (reference sequence). Trimming cost V 5 bases and J 0 bases, with 11 bases left between them. CDR3 DNA: TGTGCCAGCAGCCTGGACAGCAGCTCTGGGGCCAACGTCCTGACTTTC. It yields the protein CASSLDSSSGANVLTF.

The chain is built from TRBV28 and TRBJ1-3; D unclear. The CDR3 covers 15 residues. Germline V gene lookup returns CDR1 MDHEN and CDR2 SYDVKM. The V end lost 0 bases, the J end lost 0 bases, and 6 bases lay between the germline ends. The CDR3 loop is CASSLWAYSGNTIYF. The CDR3 DNA is TGTGCCAGCAGTTTATGGGCGTACTCTGGAAACACCATATATTTT.

The V and J genes are TRBV6-1 and TRBJ1-5, with TRBD1 as a possible D gene (5 bases). The CDR3 totals 13 residues. CDR1 is MNHNS and CDR2 is SASEGT in the germline V gene. Deletions cut 4 bases from V and 7 bases from J, with 11 bases between. CDR3 sequence reads: CASSVWTTQPQHF. The CDR3 bases are TGTGCCAGCAGTGTTTGGACAACCCAGCCCCAGCATTTT.

The chain joins TRBV5-1 to TRBJ2-7; TRBD1 agrees at 10 bases. CDR1 and CDR2 (germline): SGHRS, YFSETQ. The CDR3 sequence is 15 residues long. Trimming removed 0 bases from V and 7 bases from J; junction bases left unmatched: 7. In nucleotides, the CDR3 is TGCGCCAGCAGCTTGGGGGACAGGGGTCTAGAAGAGCAGTACTTC. Translated: CASSLGDRGLEEQYF.

The chain links TRBV27 to TRBJ2-7; tentatively, D is TRBD2 (5 bases). The CDR3 extends over 12 amino acids. Germline V gene sequence: CDR1 MNHEY, CDR2 SMNVEV (reference sequence). The V end was cut by 3 bases, the J end by 5 bases, with 8 bases between. The DNA for the CDR3 is TGTGCCAGCAGTTTCACCGGGGACGAGCAGTACTTC. As protein: CASSFTGDEQYF.